The 32 T cell receptor beta chains presented below share a single source sample, sequenced in a study of graft-versus-host responses after intestinal transplantation (dated by TCRdb to the early 2020s). The receptor library was made with the immunoSEQ multiplex PCR assay. TCRdb obtained this table from immuneACCESS and retained in-frame rearrangements with V and J assigned. These tables miss some clones; where compared with another copy, unresolved V genes account for less than half of the shortfall, and the remainder is unexplained. The sample data list about 23,000 clones, and over 90% of these were observed just once. Roughly 2.1% of the sample goes to the ten largest clones. The sample was PBMCs, taken approximately 38 days after intestinal transplant. The receptor source for this set is a human patient who received an intestinal transplant, so some T cells may come from the graft donor.

The V and J genes are TRBV28 and TRBJ1-5, with 7 positions matching TRBD1. The germline gives CDR1 MDHEN, CDR2 SYDVKM. CDR3 length: 15 residues. V trimming: 5 bases; J trimming: 3 bases; junction bases outside the gene matches: 7. CDR3 in amino acids: CASSLGTEYNQPQHF. The DNA for the CDR3 is TGTGCCAGCAGTCTTGGGACAGAATACAATCAGCCCCAGCATTTT.

CDR3 bases: TGTGCCAGCAGCACGCAGGGAGTCACCGGGGAGCTGTTTTTT. Its protein product is CASSTQGVTGELFF. V is TRBV13 and J is TRBJ2-2; D possibly uses TRBD1 or TRBD2 (5 bases each). Germline V gene lookup returns CDR1 PRHDT and CDR2 FYEKMQ (reference sequence). The CDR3 has 14 residues. Trimming took 5 bases from V and 4 from J, leaving 11 bases between them.

The chain combines TRBV28 with TRBJ1-5; D not resolved. Looked up from germline, CDR1 is MDHEN and CDR2 is SYDVKM. V was trimmed by 3 bases and J by 6 bases, leaving 9 bases between them. The CDR3 is 13 amino acids. The CDR3 loop is CASSLPEAQPQHF. In nucleotides, the CDR3 is TGTGCCAGCAGTTTGCCGGAGGCTCAGCCCCAGCATTTT.

This clone is a singleton in its sample. This chain uses TRBV7-9 with TRBJ1-1, with D tentatively TRBD1 (6 bases). CDR1 and CDR2 (germline): SEHNR, FQNEAQ (reference sequence). The CDR3 totals 11 residues. V shed 5 bases and J shed 9 bases, with 10 bases lying between them. The CDR3 sequence: CASSRGKKAFF. The CDR3 DNA sequence: TGTGCCAGCAGCAGGGGGAAGAAAGCTTTCTTT.

This chain links TRBV12-2 with TRBJ1-1; TRBD1 was called by the table and not checked on the DNA. TRBV12-2 corresponds to a pseudogene. This CDR3 region has 15 residues. The CDR3, as DNA: TGTGCAAGTCGCTTCCTGGACAGGGGAGACACTGAAGCTTTCTTT. This encodes CASRFLDRGDTEAFF.

The CDR3 loop reads CAWSGPNTEAFF. The CDR3 nucleotides read TGTGCCTGGAGTGGACCGAACACTGAAGCTTTCTTT. The chain couples TRBV30 to TRBJ1-1, with unresolved D. CDR3 size: 12 residues. The V end lost 1 base, the J end lost 1 base, and 4 bases lay between the germline ends. The germline V gene encodes CDR1 GTSNPN and CDR2 SVGIG (reference sequence).

This sequence joins TRBV4-1 and TRBJ2-7, with 13 bases identical to TRBD2. The junction had 5 bases not matched to a gene; V was cut back by 3 bases and J by 3 bases. Per the germline V gene, CDR1 is MGHRA and CDR2 is YSYEKL. The CDR3 sequence is 16 residues long. CDR3 bases: TGCGCCAGCAGCCAGGTAGGACTAGCGGGAGTCTACGAGCAGTACTTC. This codes for CASSQVGLAGVYEQYF.

The V call is TRBV4-2, the J call TRBJ1-6; 7 bases line up with TRBD1. The trim removed 4 bases at V and 5 bases at J, leaving 5 bases unmatched. The CDR3 loop spans 15 amino acids. Germline V gene sequence: CDR1 LGHNA, CDR2 YNFKEQ. DNA for the CDR3: TGTGCCAGCAGCCGTGAACAGGGGAATAATTCACCCCTCCACTTT. This gives the protein CASSREQGNNSPLHF.

The chain combines TRBV28 with TRBJ2-7; the D gene is possibly TRBD2 (6 bases). The CDR3 spans 14 residues. The germline V gene encodes CDR1 MDHEN and CDR2 SYDVKM. The germline V and J ends were trimmed by 7 bases and 2 bases, with 15 bases remaining between them. The CDR3 sequence is CASTDWGEPYEQYF. The CDR3 DNA follows: TGTGCCAGCACCGACTGGGGGGAACCCTACGAGCAGTACTTC.

The chain links TRBV6-1 to TRBJ1-2; 9 bases fit TRBD1. Per the germline V gene, CDR1 is MNHNS and CDR2 is SASEGT. Trimming at V came to 5 bases and at J to 7 bases, leaving 8 bases not matched to a gene. The CDR3 consists of 14 residues. The DNA of the CDR3 is TGTGCCAGCAGTCCAGGGACAGGGTGGCGTGGCTACACCTTC. This gives the protein CASSPGTGWRGYTF.

V is TRBV7-9 and J is TRBJ2-7; D not certain. Germline V lookup: CDR1 SEHNR, CDR2 FQNEAQ (reference sequence). The length of the CDR3 is 13 residues. The germline V and J ends were trimmed by 1 base and 2 bases, with 6 bases remaining between them. DNA of the CDR3: TGTGCCAGCAGCTTAGACAGCCCCTACGAGCAGTACTTC. Translated: CASSLDSPYEQYF.

The rearrangement uses TRBV9 and TRBJ2-7; 8 bases line up with TRBD2. Trimming took 3 bases from V and 7 from J; bases not matched to a gene: 9. Germline values: CDR1 SGDLS, CDR2 YYNGEE. This CDR3 is 14 amino acids long. The CDR3 DNA reads TGTGCCAGCAGCGCAAGGGTAGCGGGAAATGAGCAGTACTTC. The encoded protein is CASSARVAGNEQYF. The whole variable domain, remainder taken from reference TRBV9 and TRBJ2-7, is DSGVTQTPKHLITATGQRVTLRCSPRSGDLSVYWYQQSLDQGLQFLIQYYNGEERAKGNILERFSAQQFPDLHSELNLSSLELGDSALYFCASSARVAGNEQYFGPGTRLTVT.

The rearrangement joins TRBV7-9 to TRBJ2-1, with D possibly TRBD1 on 6 matching bases. Germline CDR1 reads SEHNR; CDR2 reads FQNEAQ (reference sequence). The CDR3 runs 19 residues. V shed 1 base and J shed 4 bases, with 23 bases lying between them. DNA for the CDR3: TGTGCCAGCAGCTTAGTGTGGAGATGGGGGCCGTTGAGGTACAATGAGCAGTTCTTC. This codes for CASSLVWRWGPLRYNEQFF.

This sequence joins TRBV7-8 and TRBJ2-1, with 8 bases matching TRBD2. Germline V gene sequence: CDR1 SGHVS, CDR2 FQNEAQ. CDR3 length: 18 amino acids. J gave up 5 bases and V 0 bases, and 12 bases lay outside the gene matches. DNA for the CDR3: TGTGCCAGCAGCTTAGCTCCCTCCGGGACTAGATATCACAATGAGCAGTTCTTC. Amino acid sequence: CASSLAPSGTRYHNEQFF.

The chain joins TRBV18 to TRBJ2-2; TRBD2 matches 12 bases. Germline values: CDR1 KGHSH, CDR2 LQKENI. After removal of 4 bases from V and 4 bases from J, the junction contained 13 bases not matched to a gene. There are 19 residues in the CDR3. The CDR3 spells CASSHIRLAGALFTGELFF. The CDR3 DNA reads TGTGCCAGCTCACACATTAGACTAGCGGGAGCTCTCTTCACCGGGGAGCTGTTTTTT.

The chain joins TRBV6-5 to TRBJ2-1, with D tentatively TRBD2 (5 bases). The CDR3 is made up of 15 amino acids. Per germline, CDR1 MNHEY and CDR2 SVGAGI. The V end lost 7 bases, the J end lost 8 bases, and 21 bases lay between the germline ends. CDR3 bases: TGTGCCAGCACACGAACGGAGGCCTCGGTCCATGAGCAGTTCTTC. Amino acid sequence: CASTRTEASVHEQFF.

V usage is TRBV23-1 and J usage is TRBJ2-7, with D tentatively TRBD1 (6 bases). TRBV23-1 is filed as an ORF, its function uncertain. Trimming left V 4 bases short and J 3 bases short, with 16 bases between. The CDR3 loop spans 15 amino acids. CDR3 amino acids: CASSPLMGAHYEQYF. The DNA of the CDR3 is TGCGCCAGCAGTCCGCTGATGGGGGCTCACTACGAGCAGTACTTC.

This clone has a single count. This chain links TRBV4-3 with TRBJ2-1; the match to TRBD2 covers 10 bases. The V and J ends lost 3 bases and 2 bases, in that order; junction bases with no gene match: 1. The CDR3 has 15 amino acids. CDR1 is LGHNA, CDR2 YSLEER, per germline. The CDR3 reads CASSHGLAAYNEQFF. Written as DNA, the CDR3 is TGCGCCAGCAGCCACGGACTAGCGGCCTACAATGAGCAGTTCTTC.

This clone was detected a few times. The J gene is TRBJ2-1, the V gene TRBV7-2; 13 nucleotides agree with TRBD2. Germline trimming cut 6 bases from V and 7 bases from J; bases unmatched to any gene: 12. Germline CDR1 reads SGHTA; CDR2 reads FQGNSA. This CDR3 is built from 17 residues. The CDR3 nucleotides read TGTGCCAGCAGTACCTACCCGGGACTAGCGGGATGGAATGAGCAGTTCTTC. Amino acid sequence: CASSTYPGLAGWNEQFF.

The genes are TRBV6-1 and TRBJ1-2, with 8 bases matching TRBD1. Germline CDR1 is MNHNS and CDR2 is SASEGT. CDR3 length: 14 amino acids. V lost 3 bases, J lost 8 bases, and 8 bases stayed unmatched. The CDR3 sequence: CASSESQGARGYTF. The CDR3 coding sequence is TGTGCCAGCAGTGAGTCCCAGGGGGCGCGGGGCTACACCTTC.

The chain joins TRBV29-1 to TRBJ2-3, with 8 bases that match TRBD2. CDR3 size: 14 residues. Germline loops: CDR1 SQVTM, CDR2 ANQGSEA. V lost 0 bases and J lost 4; bases outside the gene matches: 3. CDR3 residues: CSVEDWTSSDTQYF. DNA for the CDR3: TGCAGCGTTGAAGATTGGACTAGCTCAGATACGCAGTATTTT.

The chain couples TRBV15 to TRBJ2-3, with D tentatively TRBD2 (5 bases). The V and J ends lost 0 bases and 1 base respectively, with 8 bases between them. CDR3 size: 15 residues. Germline V gene data show CDR1 as LNHNV and CDR2 as YYDKDF (reference sequence). CDR3 nucleotide sequence: TGTGCCACCAGCAGAGATTTTAGCGGCACAGATACGCAGTATTTT. Translation: CATSRDFSGTDTQYF. Complete variable domain (other parts from reference TRBV15 and TRBJ2-3): DAMVIQNPRYQVTQFGKPVTLSCSQTLNHNVMYWYQQKSSQAPKLLFHYYDKDFNNEADTPDNFQSRRPNTSFCFLDIRSPGLGDTAMYLCATSRDFSGTDTQYFGPGTRLTVL.

This chain connects TRBV9 to TRBJ2-1; 8 positions agree with TRBD2. In germline, CDR1 is SGDLS, CDR2 YYNGEE. V gave up 0 bases and J gave up 5 bases; unmatched junction bases: 7. The CDR3 spans 16 residues. The CDR3 reads CASSVDPGGLHNEQFF. Here the CDR3 DNA reads TGTGCCAGCAGCGTAGACCCGGGAGGGCTTCACAATGAGCAGTTCTTC.

V usage is TRBV11-2 and J usage is TRBJ2-5, with a tentative D call TRBD2 (5 bases). Germline V gene data show CDR1 as SGHAT and CDR2 as FQNNGV. The CDR3 loop spans 15 amino acids. Trimming cost V 4 bases and J 0 bases, with 12 bases left between them. For the CDR3, the DNA is TGTGCCAGCAGCTCGAGAGGGCCAGACCAAGAGACCCAGTACTTC. This sequence encodes CASSSRGPDQETQYF.

V is TRBV28 and J is TRBJ2-7; D remains ambiguous. V was pared by 4 bases and J by 1 base, with 5 bases between. Germline V gives CDR1 MDHEN, CDR2 SYDVKM. CDR3 length equals 12 residues. The CDR3 DNA reads as TGTGCCAGCAGTTCTCTATCCTACGAGCAGTACTTC. The encoded protein is CASSSLSYEQYF.

The chain is built from TRBV5-6 and TRBJ2-1; D is undetermined. The length of the CDR3 is 11 residues. Trimming took off 4 bases at V and 4 bases at J, with 3 bases between the two ends. Germline CDR1 is SGHDT and CDR2 is YYEEEE. DNA for the CDR3: TGTGCCAGCAGCGCTTACAATGAGCAGTTCTTC. This encodes CASSAYNEQFF. Looking up the rest from reference TRBV5-6 and TRBJ2-1 gives the full variable domain: DAGVTQSPTHLIKTRGQQVTLRCSPKSGHDTVSWYQQALGQGPQFIFQYYEEEERQRGNFPDRFSGHQFPNYSSELNVNALLLGDSALYLCASSAYNEQFFGPGTRLTVL.

The rearrangement uses TRBV4-1 and TRBJ2-7, with 12 nucleotides matching TRBD1. V dropped 4 bases and J dropped 5; count of bases not matched to a gene: 12. Germline V gene data show CDR1 as MGHRA and CDR2 as YSYEKL. This CDR3 comprises 17 residues. CDR3 sequence: CASSPMTGTGGRDEQYF. CDR3 in DNA: TGCGCCAGCAGCCCGATGACCGGGACAGGGGGCCGGGACGAGCAGTACTTC.

This chain links TRBV7-9 with TRBJ1-5; 9 nucleotides line up with TRBD1. The CDR3 extends over 16 amino acids. Germline V lookup: CDR1 SEHNR, CDR2 FQNEAQ (reference sequence). The ends lost 5 bases at V and 3 bases at J; junction bases unmatched: 8. The CDR3 sequence: CASSAPGTGTNQPQHF. CDR3 DNA: TGTGCCAGCAGCGCCCCCGGGACAGGGACCAATCAGCCCCAGCATTTT.

This clone was observed a single time. This chain connects TRBV7-8 to TRBJ1-1; D unresolved. This CDR3 region has 15 residues. V was cut by 5 bases and J by 2 bases, with 15 bases left in between. Germline V gene data show CDR1 as SGHVS and CDR2 as FQNEAQ. The CDR3, as DNA: TGTGCCAGCAGCATACTAAGTACGGGTAACACTGAAGCTTTCTTT. Protein: CASSILSTGNTEAFF.

J is TRBJ1-1 and V is TRBV7-3, with no clear D. The CDR3 is 15 residues long. Germline CDR1 is SGHTA and CDR2 is FQGTGA. Trimming removed 6 bases at V and 1 base at J, with 15 bases between. The chain's CDR3 is CASSRASPQNTEAFF. In DNA form, the CDR3 reads TGTGCCAGCAGTCGAGCCTCGCCGCAGAACACTGAAGCTTTCTTT.

This chain joins TRBV30 and TRBJ2-7; 8 positions agree with TRBD1. Germline CDR1 reads GTSNPN; CDR2 reads SVGIG (reference sequence). The CDR3 has 14 amino acids. Trimming at V came to 3 bases and at J to 7 bases, leaving 11 bases not matched to a gene. The CDR3 DNA follows: TGTGCCTGGAGCCCGGACAGGGAGCTTCGGGAGCAGTACTTC. Its translation: CAWSPDRELREQYF.

The rearrangement joins TRBV25-1 to TRBJ2-3; D gene uncertain. V was cut by 5 bases and J by 1 base, with 13 bases left in between. The CDR3 is made up of 15 amino acids. In germline, CDR1 is MGHDK, CDR2 SYGVNS. The CDR3 DNA follows: TGTGCCAGCAGTCCTATACCCCGAGGCACAGATACGCAGTATTTT. Translating gives CASSPIPRGTDTQYF.